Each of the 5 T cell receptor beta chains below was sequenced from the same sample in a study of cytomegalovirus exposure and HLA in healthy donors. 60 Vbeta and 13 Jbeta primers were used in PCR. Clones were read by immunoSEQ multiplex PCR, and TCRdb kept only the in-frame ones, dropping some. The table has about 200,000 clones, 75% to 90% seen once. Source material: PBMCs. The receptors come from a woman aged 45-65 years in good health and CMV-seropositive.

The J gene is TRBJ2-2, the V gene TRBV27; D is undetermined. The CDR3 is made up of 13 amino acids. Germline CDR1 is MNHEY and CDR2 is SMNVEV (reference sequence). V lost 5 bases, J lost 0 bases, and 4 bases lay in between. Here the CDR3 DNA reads TGTGCCAGCAGTCTAGCGAACACCGGGGAGCTGTTTTTT. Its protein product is CASSLANTGELFF.

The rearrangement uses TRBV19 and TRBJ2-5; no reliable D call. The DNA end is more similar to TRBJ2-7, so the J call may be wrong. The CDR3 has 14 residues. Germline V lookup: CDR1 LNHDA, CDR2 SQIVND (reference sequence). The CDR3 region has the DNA TGTGCCAGTAGTATATCCTATCCCGCCTACGAGCAGTACTTC. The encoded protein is CASSISYPAYEQYF.

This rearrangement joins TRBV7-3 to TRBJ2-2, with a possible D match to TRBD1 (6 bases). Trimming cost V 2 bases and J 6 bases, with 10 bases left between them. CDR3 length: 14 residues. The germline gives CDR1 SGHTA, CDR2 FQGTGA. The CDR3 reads CASSLGRGPGELFF. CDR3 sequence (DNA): TGTGCCAGCAGCTTAGGCAGGGGCCCCGGGGAGCTGTTTTTT.

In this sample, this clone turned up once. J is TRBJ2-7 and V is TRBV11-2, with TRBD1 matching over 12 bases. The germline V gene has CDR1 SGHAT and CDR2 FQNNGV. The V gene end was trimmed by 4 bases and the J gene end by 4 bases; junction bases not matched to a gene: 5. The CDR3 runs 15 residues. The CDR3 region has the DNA TGTGCCAGCAGCTGGGGGACAGGGGGCGGATACGAGCAGTACTTC. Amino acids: CASSWGTGGGYEQYF.

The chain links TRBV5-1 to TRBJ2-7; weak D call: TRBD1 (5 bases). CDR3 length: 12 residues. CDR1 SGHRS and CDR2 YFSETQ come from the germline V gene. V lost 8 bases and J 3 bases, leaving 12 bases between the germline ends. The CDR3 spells CARTQGRYEQYF. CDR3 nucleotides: TGCGCCAGGACGCAGGGTCGCTACGAGCAGTACTTC.